These 22 T cell receptor beta chains originate from one sample sequenced in a study of OX40 agonist ivuxolimab in advanced cancers. Clones were read by immunoSEQ multiplex PCR, and TCRdb kept only the in-frame ones, dropping some. In the table there are tens of thousands of clones, roughly 94% of which are singletons. The specimen was CD4+ or CD8+ T cells sorted from blood, collected in a trial of the OX40 agonist ivuxolimab. The receptors here all came from an adult with an advanced solid tumor such as melanoma, head and neck, liver or kidney cancer.

V is TRBV29-1 and J is TRBJ2-2; TRBD2 matches at 8 bases. V lost 5 bases to trimming and J lost 2 bases; unmatched junction nucleotides: 7. Germline-derived CDR1 and CDR2 are SQVTM and ANQGSEA. This CDR3 has 15 residues. In nucleotides, the CDR3 is TGCAGCGTTTTTGGCGGGAGGTCTAACACCGGGGAGCTGTTTTTT. It specifies CSVFGGRSNTGELFF.

This sequence joins TRBV27 and TRBJ2-7; TRBD2 matches 9 bases. The CDR3 is 13 amino acids. V shed 8 bases and J 1 base; nucleotides not matched to a gene: 3. Germline V gives CDR1 MNHEY, CDR2 SMNVEV (reference sequence). The CDR3 protein is CASGTSSSYEQYF. The CDR3, as DNA: TGTGCCAGCGGGACTAGCAGTTCCTACGAGCAGTACTTC.

The rearrangement links TRBV11-1 to TRBJ2-1; D is possibly TRBD2 (6 bases). The CDR3 totals 16 residues. V was shortened by 7 bases and J by 3 bases, with 19 bases between the two germline ends. In germline, CDR1 is SGHAT, CDR2 FQDESV (reference sequence). CDR3 residues: CASTLGRESFYNEQFF. For the CDR3, the DNA is TGTGCCAGCACCCTAGGCCGGGAGTCGTTCTACAATGAGCAGTTCTTC. The entire variable domain, with the rest obtained from reference TRBV11-1 and TRBJ2-1, is as follows: EAEVAQSPRYKITEKSQAVAFWCDPISGHATLYWYRQILGQGPELLVQFQDESVVDDSQLPKDRFSAERLKGVDSTLKIQPAELGDSAMYLCASTLGRESFYNEQFFGPGTRLTVL.

This chain links TRBV6-1 with TRBJ1-5, with a tentative D call TRBD1 (6 bases). Trimming shortened V by 0 bases and J by 6 bases, and 15 bases separated the two germline ends. CDR1 is MNHNS, CDR2 SASEGT, per germline. This CDR3 has 16 amino acids. CDR3 bases: TGTGCCAGCAGTGAAGCGCTTCCGGGGGGCGGTCAGCCCCAGCATTTT. Translation gives CASSEALPGGGQPQHF.

The chain employs TRBV30 and TRBJ2-1; tentatively, D is TRBD2 (6 bases). Germline CDR1 GTSNPN, CDR2 SVGIG (reference sequence). The V end was cut by 5 bases, the J end by 9 bases, with 14 bases between. The length of the CDR3 is 12 residues. The CDR3 is CAWGGTSVEQFF. The DNA of the CDR3 is TGTGCCTGGGGGGGGACCTCCGTTGAGCAGTTCTTC.

This clone appeared a single time. The chain is built from TRBV11-1 and TRBJ2-2; 9 bases line up with TRBD1. The germline V gene has CDR1 SGHAT and CDR2 FQDESV (reference sequence). The CDR3 sequence is 15 residues long. V shed 1 base, J shed 7 bases, and the junction held 4 bases outside the gene matches. CDR3 protein: CASSLVGQGNGELFF. CDR3 DNA: TGTGCCAGCAGCTTAGTAGGACAGGGGAACGGGGAGCTGTTTTTT. Complete variable domain (other parts from reference TRBV11-1 and TRBJ2-2): EAEVAQSPRYKITEKSQAVAFWCDPISGHATLYWYRQILGQGPELLVQFQDESVVDDSQLPKDRFSAERLKGVDSTLKIQPAELGDSAMYLCASSLVGQGNGELFFGEGSRLTVL.

The J gene is TRBJ1-4, the V gene TRBV28; D is undetermined. Deletions cut 5 bases from V and 0 bases from J, with 13 bases between. Per the germline V gene, CDR1 is MDHEN and CDR2 is SYDVKM. CDR3 size: 16 residues. For the CDR3, the DNA is TGTGCCAGCAGTCCTCTTAACGAGGCAACTAATGAAAAACTGTTTTTT. Translation gives CASSPLNEATNEKLFF.

The CDR3 nucleotides are TGTGCCAGCCAGCCGAGCACCGGGGAGCTGTTTTTT. Amino acid sequence: CASQPSTGELFF. The chain joins TRBV28 to TRBJ2-2; D unclear. Germline CDR1 reads MDHEN; CDR2 reads SYDVKM. The CDR3 loop spans 12 amino acids. V was pared by 8 bases and J by 4 bases, with 8 bases between.

This chain connects TRBV28 to TRBJ2-3, with D possibly matching TRBD2 (5 bases). Per the germline V gene, CDR1 is MDHEN and CDR2 is SYDVKM. The V end lost 3 bases, the J end lost 0 bases, and 19 bases lay between the germline ends. CDR3 length: 18 amino acids. In DNA, the CDR3 is TGTGCCAGCAGTTTTCCGCCTAGCCAGACTCTCAGCACAGATACGCAGTATTTT. Translating it yields CASSFPPSQTLSTDTQYF.

The V and J genes are TRBV7-2 and TRBJ2-5, with a weak D call TRBD1 (7 bases). From germline, CDR1 is SGHTA and CDR2 FQGNSA. The length of the CDR3 is 15 residues. The V and J ends lost 5 bases and 2 bases respectively, with 15 bases between them. The CDR3 nucleotides read TGTGCCAGCAGCCAGGGGGGCCCTATACAAGAGACCCAGTACTTC. It is translated as CASSQGGPIQETQYF.

The chain recombines TRBV5-5 with TRBJ1-4; the match to TRBD1 covers 9 bases. CDR3 size: 15 residues. The germline gives CDR1 SGHKS, CDR2 YYEKEE (reference sequence). The V segment lost 4 bases and the J segment 7 bases; nucleotides outside the gene matches: 8. In DNA, the CDR3 is TGTGCCAGCAGCGCGGGACAGGGCTGGGCTGAAAAACTGTTTTTT. Translated, it gives CASSAGQGWAEKLFF.

The V and J genes are TRBV18 and TRBJ2-7; TRBD1 matches 7 bases. The junction had 9 bases not matched to a gene; V was cut back by 5 bases and J by 2 bases. CDR3 length: 15 residues. The V gene's germline CDR1 is KGHSH and CDR2 LQKENI. The CDR3: CASSDAGTDPYEQYF. CDR3 sequence (DNA): TGTGCCAGCTCAGACGCCGGGACAGATCCCTACGAGCAGTACTTC.

The chain is built from TRBV6-5 and TRBJ2-7; D remains ambiguous. Trimming pared 5 bases from V and 2 bases from J, leaving 13 bases between. Germline CDR1 MNHEY, CDR2 SVGAGI. The CDR3 has 14 residues. CDR3 region: CASSHSGRPYEQYF. The CDR3 DNA reads as TGTGCCAGCAGTCATTCGGGCCGCCCCTACGAGCAGTACTTC.

Comments on this clone: One end of the junction is discordant with germline, which a read error may explain. This chain joins TRBV28 and TRBJ2-7; either TRBD1 or TRBD2 may supply D (6 bases each). Per germline, CDR1 MDHEN and CDR2 SYDVKM. The CDR3 runs 14 residues. The CDR3 DNA follows: TGTGCCAGCCGGAAGGGGGGAACCTCCGACGAGCAGTACTTC. Its protein is CASRKGGTSDEQYF. The full variable domain, with the rest looked up from reference TRBV28 and TRBJ2-7, is DVKVTQSSRYLVKRTGEKVFLECVQDMDHENMFWYRQDPGLGLRLIYFSYDVKMKEKGDIPEGYSVSREKKERFSLILESASTNQTSMYLCASRKGGTSDEQYFGPGTRLTVT.

V is TRBV19 and J is TRBJ2-7; no reliable D call. Trimming took off 4 bases at V and 0 bases at J, with 10 bases between the two ends. The CDR3 extends over 14 amino acids. Germline V gene sequence: CDR1 LNHDA, CDR2 SQIVND (reference sequence). The CDR3: CASSKSESSYEQYF. The CDR3 bases are TGTGCCAGTAGTAAGAGCGAGAGCTCCTACGAGCAGTACTTC.

V and J are TRBV13 and TRBJ2-6, with 10 positions matching TRBD1. The CDR3 is 18 residues long. The junction had 8 bases not matched to a gene; V was cut back by 4 bases and J by 2 bases. The germline CDR1 and CDR2 sequences are PRHDT and FYEKMQ (reference sequence). CDR3 sequence: CASSSADRGWTGANVLTF. DNA of the CDR3: TGTGCCAGCAGCTCGGCGGACAGGGGGTGGACTGGGGCCAACGTCCTGACTTTC. Full variable domain (rest looked up from reference TRBV13 and TRBJ2-6): AAGVIQSPRHLIKEKRETATLKCYPIPRHDTVYWYQQGPGQDPQFLISFYEKMQSDKGSIPDRFSAQQFSDYHSELNMSSLELGDSALYFCASSSADRGWTGANVLTFGAGSRLTVL.

The rearrangement uses TRBV5-8 and TRBJ1-5; 10 nucleotides line up with TRBD1. Germline assignment: CDR1 SGHTS and CDR2 YDEGEE. The ends lost 6 bases at V and 0 bases at J; junction bases unmatched: 9. This CDR3 is 17 amino acids long. The CDR3 DNA sequence: TGTGCCAGCACCAAGACAGGGGGCCCGTATAGCAATCAGCCCCAGCATTTT. It specifies CASTKTGGPYSNQPQHF. Together with reference TRBV5-8 and TRBJ1-5, the CDR3 gives the full variable domain: EAGVTQSPTHLIKTRGQQATLRCSPISGHTSVYWYQQALGLGLQFLLWYDEGEERNRGNFPPRFSGRQFPNYSSELNVNALELEDSALYLCASTKTGGPYSNQPQHFGDGTRLSIL.

The rearrangement links TRBV7-8 to TRBJ2-1; 7 bases are shared with TRBD1. Germline CDR1 is SGHVS and CDR2 is FQNEAQ. The ends lost 2 bases at V and 4 bases at J; junction bases unmatched: 8. This CDR3 is 16 amino acids long. CDR3 bases: TGTGCCAGCAGCTTACTAGGACAGGCCCTATACAATGAGCAGTTCTTC. Residues: CASSLLGQALYNEQFF.

This chain's CDR3 is CASSQDDWGGRRAFF. CDR3 DNA: TGTGCCAGCAGCCAAGATGATTGGGGGGGCCGACGGGCGTTCTTC. The chain joins TRBV14 to TRBJ2-1, with D perhaps matching TRBD2 (7 bases). There are 15 residues in the CDR3. Between the trimmed V and J ends, which lost 0 bases and 15 bases, there was a span of 21 bases. Germline V CDR1 and CDR2: SGHDN, FVKESK.

In its sample, this clone was seen once. The chain uses TRBV5-1 and TRBJ2-2; D is unclear. Germline CDR1 is SGHRS and CDR2 is YFSETQ. The length of the CDR3 is 11 residues. The V end was cut by 1 base, the J end by 6 bases, with 1 base between. In nucleotides, the CDR3 is TGCGCCAGCAGCTTGTCCGGGGAGCTGTTTTTT. Translated, it gives CASSLSGELFF.

The V call is TRBV7-2, the J call TRBJ2-2, with TRBD2 identical over 16 bases. V shed 5 bases, J shed 6 bases, and the junction held 3 bases outside the gene matches. Germline-derived CDR1 and CDR2 are SGHTA and FQGNSA. This CDR3 contains 16 residues. CDR3: CASSLGTSGRAGELFF. CDR3 DNA: TGTGCCAGCAGCCTCGGGACTAGCGGGAGGGCCGGGGAGCTGTTTTTT. Complete variable domain (other parts from reference TRBV7-2 and TRBJ2-2): GAGVSQSPSNKVTEKGKDVELRCDPISGHTALYWYRQSLGQGLEFLIYFQGNSAPDKSGLPSDRFSAERTGGSVSTLTIQRTQQEDSAVYLCASSLGTSGRAGELFFGEGSRLTVL.

The V gene is TRBV6-5, the J gene TRBJ2-5, with D perhaps TRBD1 (6 bases). Germline loops: CDR1 MNHEY, CDR2 SVGAGI. This CDR3 comprises 15 residues. Trimming took 2 bases from V and 2 from J, leaving 12 bases between them. Here the CDR3 DNA reads TGTGCCAGCAGTTACGGGGGACATCCGCAAGAGACCCAGTACTTC. This gives the protein CASSYGGHPQETQYF.